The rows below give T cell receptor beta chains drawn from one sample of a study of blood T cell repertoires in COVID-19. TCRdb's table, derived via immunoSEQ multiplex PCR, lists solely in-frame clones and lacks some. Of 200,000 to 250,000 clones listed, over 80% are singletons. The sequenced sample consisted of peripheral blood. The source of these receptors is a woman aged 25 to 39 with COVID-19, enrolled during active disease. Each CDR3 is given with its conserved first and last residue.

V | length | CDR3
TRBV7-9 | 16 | CASSLTSGGRADTQYF
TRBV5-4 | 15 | CASGGEPETTDTQYF
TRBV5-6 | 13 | CASSLRLPDTQYF
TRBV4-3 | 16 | CASSQELEGAYNEQFF
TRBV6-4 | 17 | CASSDRDTGSGVDTQYF
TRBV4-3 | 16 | CASSQDGGKAAYGYTF
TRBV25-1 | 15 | CASSVLAGGSNEQFF
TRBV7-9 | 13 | CASSPGQGQGYTF
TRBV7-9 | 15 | CASSLGQGAISEAFF
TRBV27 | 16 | CASSLFGRDSYNEQFF
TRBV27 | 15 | CASSLRSRESYGYTF
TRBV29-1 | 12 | CSVLTGGYGYTF
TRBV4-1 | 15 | CASSQGTGVQETQYF
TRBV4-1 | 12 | CASSQAAGEAFF
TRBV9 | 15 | CASSRSQGTNSPLHF
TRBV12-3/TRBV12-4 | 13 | CASSPGVNYGYTF
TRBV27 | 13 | CASSSFRSNEQFF
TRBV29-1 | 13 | CSVEGGKNTEAFF
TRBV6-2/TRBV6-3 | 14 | CASTPGQVVKPQHF
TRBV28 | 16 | CASSWSQGVILDTQYF
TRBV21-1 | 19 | CASTFPPRPGQIPTDTQYF
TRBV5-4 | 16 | CASSPEARAAQDTQYF
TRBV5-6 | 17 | CASSPGTDPPGTGELFF
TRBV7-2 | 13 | CASSLSPNQPQHF
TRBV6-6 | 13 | CASSGASGETQYF
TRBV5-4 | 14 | CASSLQAEKNIQYF
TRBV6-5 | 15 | CASRGSAGGAYGYTF
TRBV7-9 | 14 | CASSLNRGGNEQFF
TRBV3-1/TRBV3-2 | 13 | CASSQDVGYGYTF
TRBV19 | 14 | CASRERGARETQYF
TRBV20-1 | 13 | CSASSGKPYEQYF
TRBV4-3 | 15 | CASSRTGLAVNEQFF
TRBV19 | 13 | CASCDGAPFEAFF
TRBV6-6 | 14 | CASSSTASYNEQFF
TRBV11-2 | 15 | CASTTPDRGRTEAFF
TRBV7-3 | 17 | CASSLQSGTSSTNEQFF
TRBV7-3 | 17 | CASSPPWGTAHTGELFF
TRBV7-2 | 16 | CASSLAQAPGHNEQFF
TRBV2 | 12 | CASRGTPEKLFF
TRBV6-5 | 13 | CASRKDRVGGYTF
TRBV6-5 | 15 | CASTLTDSSNYGYTF
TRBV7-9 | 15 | CASSLFQGTNEKLFF
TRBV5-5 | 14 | CASSLRQGTGELFF
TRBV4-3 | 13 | CASSVRTGHEQYF
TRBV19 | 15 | CASRGGGGIQETQYF
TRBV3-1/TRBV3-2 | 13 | CASSQRQGYGYTF
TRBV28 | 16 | CASSPYRGRGSYEQYF
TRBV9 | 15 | CASSGPQGLYVTQYF
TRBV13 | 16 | CASSLRRQGEDTEAFF
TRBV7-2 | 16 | CASSLPGLAGGNTQYF
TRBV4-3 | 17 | CASSQDGTSEGKNIQYF
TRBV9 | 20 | CASSVAGGQSPLLAKNIQYF
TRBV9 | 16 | CASSPFDNLYNSPLHF
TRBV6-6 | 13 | CASSAHRGPEQFF
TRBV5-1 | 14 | CASSSRQGVSPLHF
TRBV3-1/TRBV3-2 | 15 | CAADNTGWGNYGYTF
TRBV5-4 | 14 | CASSRQGADQPQHF
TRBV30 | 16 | CAWKGQPNSNTGELFF
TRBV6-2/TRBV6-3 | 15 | CASSYSTVQNTEAFF
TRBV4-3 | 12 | CASSQDSLGYTF